This TCR beta chain was identified in a study of T cell responses to AZD1222 COVID-19 vaccine. Study-wide background: The study pooled second doses at about 4 or about 12 weeks. Findings of the study overall: The donor group comprised mostly white British people and more females; the analysis possibly underestimated clonal diversity. Unmutated variant regions are reportedly the target of nearly half of TCRs that are spike-specific. CD4 TCRs associated with vaccination spanned spike, dominating at 160-218 and 743-854.

Here immunoSEQ multiplex PCR was the method, and the copy in TCRdb shows in-frame clones only, minus some. Counted here are 100,000 or so clones, about 94% occurring once; the ten biggest clones make up 2.2%. Remarks on this clone: What it binds is not known.

The germline CDR1 and CDR2 sequences are SEHNR and FQNEAQ (reference sequence). The CDR3 runs to 15 residues. Trimming at V came to 3 bases and at J to 5 bases, leaving 5 bases not matched to a gene. The TCR sequence derives from an adult in good health. Source: peripheral blood, taken on day 0 of AZD1222 vaccination. The chain combines TRBV7-9 with TRBJ2-3; 10 bases match TRBD1. This CDR3 is CASSFRQGAKDTQYF. CDR3 DNA: TGTGCCAGCAGCTTCAGACAGGGGGCCAAAGATACGCAGTATTTT.